This T cell receptor beta chain was retrieved from a study of immune characterization of retroperitoneal liposarcoma. A word on this clonotype: In this CDR3 the conserved last residue, phenylalanine or tryptophan, is missing, so a read error is likely.

TCRdb re-called the PCR reads through MiXCR, storing one row per CDR3 protein. The sample contains fewer than 25,000 distinct CDR3 sequences, under 45% of which appear only once. The CDR3 runs to 17 residues. Germline V CDR1 and CDR2: SGHTA, FQGNSA. The J gene is TRBJ2-1, the V gene TRBV7-2; 13 nucleotides align to TRBD2. The assigned J gene may be wrong: the sequence end matches TRBJ2-7 better. Input material: blood. This receptor was taken from a male donor with retroperitoneal liposarcoma. CDR3 nucleotides: TGTGCCAGCAGCTTTGCCGGGACTAGCGGGATCGTTAATGAGCAGTACCCC. Encoded protein: CASSFAGTSGIVNEQYP.